The TCR beta chain described here comes from a study of identical twins. Overall study findings and caveats: The presence of invariant MAIT and iNKT cells could partly confound analyses of zero-insertion sequences. For out-of-frame alpha sequences shared by twins, low generation probability was in excess. High-abundance cord blood beta clonotypes had fewer insertions; memory repertoires showed none.

MiXCR, applied by TCRdb to the 5' RACE reads, yields one record per CDR3 protein. The table shows some 710,000 distinct CDR3 sequences, with less than 7% occurring only once. This clonotype has only a few counts. Its antigen is not known. Germline values: CDR1 LGHDT, CDR2 YNNKEL (reference sequence). The CDR3 extends over 15 amino acids. With V trimmed by 1 base and J by 2 bases, 1 base remained unmatched. Sequencing input: naive T cells sorted from blood. The origin of this receptor is a young man in good health. This sequence joins TRBV3-1 and TRBJ2-7, with 11 positions matching TRBD1. The CDR3 region has the DNA TGTGCCAGCAGCCAAGCGGGACAGGGGGCCTACGAGCAGTACTTC. This sequence encodes CASSQAGQGAYEQYF.